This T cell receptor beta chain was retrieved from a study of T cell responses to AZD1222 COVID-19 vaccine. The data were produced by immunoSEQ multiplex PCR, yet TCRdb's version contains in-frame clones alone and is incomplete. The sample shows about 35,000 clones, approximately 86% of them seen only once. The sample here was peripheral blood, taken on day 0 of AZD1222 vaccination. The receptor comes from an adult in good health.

The CDR3 is CASSQDPRGRTGELFF. CDR3 in DNA: TGTGCCAGCAGCCAAGATCCTCGGGGGCGGACCGGGGAGCTGTTTTTT. This rearrangement joins TRBV4-2 to TRBJ2-2, with D tentatively TRBD1 or TRBD2 (6 bases each). Germline V gives CDR1 LGHNA, CDR2 YNFKEQ. Trimming cost V 0 bases and J 5 bases, with 13 bases left between them. This CDR3 has 16 amino acids.